This T cell receptor (beta chain) was sequenced for a study of cytomegalovirus exposure and HLA in healthy donors (dated by TCRdb to between 2016 and 2019). In the study overall: According to an earlier analysis of several hundred of the donors, 200 million or so T cells yielded 95 million to 140 million unique TCR beta sequences and approximately 280 Gb of sequence data. Around 330 gigabases of sequencing data and around 80 million unique TCR sequences made up an early release that covered several hundred HLA-typed donors. Of the roughly 410 genotyped donors, less than 85% were placed in the genetic ancestry cluster associated with self-reported Caucasian donors. The study aimed to test whether cataloging public T cell receptors could reveal signatures of past pathogen exposure. The study profiled the T cell repertoires of around 700 subjects by immunosequencing and related them to cytomegalovirus serostatus. Along with the 666-subject first cohort, a separate validation cohort of roughly 110 different subjects was used. To predict cytomegalovirus infection status, the study brought together high-throughput TCR immunosequencing, statistical association of individual TCRs with disease status, and machine learning. In a later analysis, previously published TCR beta repertoires from 670 or so donors were re-analyzed and high-resolution HLA genotyping was added so that TCR occurrence patterns could be studied. Rather than drawing on any new phenotypic data, the later analysis identified candidate immune exposures from TCR beta sequences and the way those sequences occurred across donors. An earlier analysis of 587 of the donors used high-throughput TCR beta sequencing to judge whether each TCR beta V gene segment behaved as functional or pseudogenic. Donor age, sex, ethnicity and CMV serostatus were compiled together with the repertoire data. In a later genetic analysis, genome-wide SNP genotypes for about three fifths of the 666 donors were used, and that subset was treated as a discovery cohort. All discovery cohort repertoires had been generated on a single sequencing platform. Both class I and class II loci were covered by HLA typing, at four-digit resolution. The number of donors typed differed by locus, with about 629-630 for A, B, C, DRB1 and DQB1, around 500 for DQA1, 606 for DPA1, and 450 to 480 for DPB1. Four or five DR-DQ haplotypes were treated as single units for association and clustering because of strong linkage in the cohort. On average, roughly 250,000 unique TCR beta nucleotide sequences were sequenced per donor among several hundred genotyped donors of the cohort, with 15% to 20% of those sequences being non-productive.

The cohort was made up of approximately 700 healthy bone marrow donors. At the time of sampling, every cohort member was nominally healthy, though immune exposures that went unrecorded were likely present. The donor was CMV seronegative and belonged to the group of roughly 330 seronegative cohort members. Every donor gave a peripheral blood sample, and the peripheral blood mononuclear cells from that sample were used for TCR beta sequencing. Genomic DNA was extracted from the blood cell samples with the Qiagen DNeasy Blood Extraction Kit. Reading the germline V gene gives CDR1 SNHLY and CDR2 FYNNEI. V is trimmed back by 8 bases and J by 2 bases, and the junction contains 6 bases that no gene match accounts for. Reading from cysteine to phenylalanine, the CDR3 counts 13 amino acids. The read is trimmed to its CDR3 DNA, 39 bases read in frame from base 1. Overall study outcomes, separate from this receptor: A group of highly shared sequence variants was considered likely to be a technical artifact of the sequencing pipeline. In both the original and validation cohorts, the classifier was reported to diagnose cytomegalovirus status with high specificity and sensitivity. A later analysis found that most CMV-associated TCR beta chains appeared HLA-restricted, with HLA associations seemingly driven largely by CMV exposure. In an earlier analysis of approximately 590 of the donors, most TCR beta V segments were observed in productive rearrangements about 90% or about 30% of the time, broadly matching IMGT annotations. The study listed 150 to 200 TCR beta chains as associated with cytomegalovirus. A later analysis found that HLA-associated TCR beta chains were more clonally expanded and had lower generation probabilities than equally common non-associated chains. Over 15 rarely observed V segments, including chromosome 9 orphons, were excluded from the earlier analysis of approximately 500 of the donors because counts were too low. A later genetic analysis reported fewer N-insertions in productive TCRs among donors in an Asian-associated ancestry cluster than the approximately 670-donor mean. Immune exposure information for the cohort was limited to CMV serostatus. The cohort was sequenced for TCR beta chains only, and without alpha or paired-chain data the features that could be detected were limited. V-gene and J-gene trimming of TCR beta chains was associated with a missense DCLRE1C variant in a later genetic analysis, and the association was replicated in an independent cohort. A few of the identified cytomegalovirus-associated TCR beta chains were confirmed in vitro to be specific for cytomegalovirus antigens. Most TCR sequences were observed very rarely across donors, whereas some public TCRs were present in many individuals. In a later analysis, several top co-occurrence clusters were reported to appear linked to parvovirus B19, influenza, CMV and Epstein-Barr virus. According to a later analysis, TCR association rates differed among HLA loci, with DRB1 alleles showing the most associated TCRs and HLA-C alleles showing the fewest. Some IMGT-functional V segments, including TRBV6-2 and TRBV6-3, could not be distinguished by the 87-base-pair reads and were therefore excluded. Linkage disequilibrium might explain the correlated functional status among segregating V segments, but an unknown experimental factor could not be excluded. A further reported finding was that TCR beta sequences accurately predicted the HLA-A and HLA-B alleles for most subjects in the first cohort. Roughly uniform sequencing depth across donors was assumed in presence/absence analyses, although this assumption may not hold. The authors suggested that the approach could potentially be generalized to other disease states and immunological phenotypes. At a false discovery rate of 0.05, a later analysis linked about 17,000 TCR beta sequences to specific HLA alleles. Because HLA typing was unavailable for some donors at each locus, only the typed subset was used in association tests. When HLA alleles, especially DR and DQ, strongly co-occurred, TCR associations were difficult to assign to individual alleles.

Note on this clone: The antigen it binds to is not known. No much larger clone exists at a distance of one base, and base qualities are not known.

The method was the immunoSEQ multiplex PCR assay. For the multiplex PCR, a mixture combining 60 forward primers for TCR Vbeta segments and 13 reverse primers for TCR Jbeta segments was used. The CDR3 region of rearranged TCR beta genes was amplified from genomic DNA with a multiplex PCR assay. Amplified TCR beta libraries were sequenced as 87-base-pair reads on the Illumina HiSeq System. The study's own analysis went as follows. A later analysis counted tens of millions of unique TCR beta chains across the 666 repertoires, and 9.5 million to 11 million of these chains were shared by at least two donors. To remove PCR and sequencing errors, raw reads were error-corrected and collapsed into unique sequences using a nearest-neighbor algorithm that merged closely related sequences. Alignment of CDR3 sequences to IMGT reference sequences was used to assign V, D and J gene segments. For a sequence to be retained, at least a six-nucleotide match to both a V gene segment and a J gene segment was required. A rearrangement counted as productive if the CDR3 had no stop codons and remained in frame with V and J, and every other rearrangement counted as non-productive. Following IMGT convention, CDR3 was defined as the stretch from the second conserved V-encoded cysteine to the conserved J-encoded phenylalanine. The earlier analysis of about 620 of the donors excluded sequences that lacked an unambiguous match to a single V gene segment. In an earlier analysis of 587 of the donors, a V segment was called functional when productive rearrangements were above 56.7%, and segregating when the standard deviation between donors exceeded 5%. A statistical classification framework was developed to diagnose cytomegalovirus status using the catalog of TCR beta chain sequences. A later analysis assigned V and J genes by comparing TCR nucleotide sequences with IMGT/GENE-DB human TR gene sequences. The TCRdist pipeline was used in a later analysis to assign CDR3 sequences and most-parsimonious VDJ recombination scenarios. In a later analysis, each TCR beta chain was defined by its CDR3 amino acid sequence together with its V-gene family, and reads without a unique V-gene family were excluded. In a later analysis, some 600 highly shared, low-generation-probability nucleotide sequences were removed to address suspected cross-contamination and a sequencing artifact. A later analysis calculated a clonal expansion index for each public chain from normalized within-repertoire ranks of inferred template counts. Generation probabilities in a later analysis came from a VDJ recombination model fitted to out-of-frame rearrangements, and those results were checked against IGoR. In a later analysis, TCR-TCR, TCR-HLA and TCR-CMV co-occurrence was scored with hypergeometric tests, and a repertoire-size bias correction was applied to TCR pairs. To estimate false discovery rates, a later analysis permuted the HLA or CMV assignments 20 times. In a later analysis, co-occurring TCRs were grouped using DBSCAN, and TCRdist sequence similarity was added for clustering within HLA-allele-positive subsets. Co-occurrence clustering excluded repertoires with fewer than 30,000 or more than 120,000 public chains, plus five with anomalous nucleotide sharing. TCRdb holds this immuneACCESS table with in-frame rearrangements only. Some clones are missing; in checked studies, unresolved V genes explain under half, and the rest has no known cause. For V, J and clone size, that table is used; D and trimming come from the DNA. The sample contains 160,000 or so clones, 79% of them found a single time. The ten largest clones take up approximately 0.69% of the sample.

The chain is encoded by TRBV2 joined to TRBJ2-7, with TRBD2 identical over 7 junction bases. The specimen was PBMCs. This receptor was taken from a woman between 40 and 55 years old in good health and CMV-seronegative. The DNA reads as follows: TGTGCCAGCGGGGGGGGGAGCACCTACGAGCAGTACTTC. Its translation reads: CASGGGSTYEQYF. With all but the CDR3 taken from the reference TRBV2 and TRBJ2-7 genes, the full variable domain is: EPEVTQTPSHQVTQMGQEVILRCVPISNHLYFYWYRQILGQKVEFLVSFYNNEISEKSEIFDDQFSVERPDGSNFTLKIRSTKLEDSAMYFCASGGGSTYEQYFGPGTRLTVT.